This T cell receptor beta chain is from a study of cytomegalovirus exposure and HLA in healthy donors. Study results and limitations: In presence/absence analyses, roughly uniform sequencing depth across donors was assumed. Some TCR beta chains (roughly 160 of them) were listed as cytomegalovirus-associated. Highest at DRB1 and lowest at HLA-C, TCR association rates differed among HLA loci in a later analysis.

Trimming stripped 3 bases from V and 2 bases from J, with 11 bases between. Germline V gene sequence: CDR1 SGHTA, CDR2 FQGTGA. The CDR3 covers 15 residues. With respect to this clone: What it binds is not known.

It was with 60 Vbeta and 13 Jbeta primers that the PCR ran. Source study methods: Later, an analysis found roughly 80 million unique TCR beta chains, and 8.5 million to 12 million of these were shared. The protocol was immunoSEQ multiplex PCR, while the TCRdb copy is restricted to in-frame clones and leaves out a portion. V and J calls and clone size are those listed in that table; D and trimming were worked out from the DNA. The sample lists over 90,000 clones; roughly three quarters were seen once. Sample: PBMCs. This chain joins TRBV7-3 and TRBJ2-1; D perhaps matches TRBD1 (6 bases). The origin of this receptor is a woman aged 55-75 years in good health and CMV-seropositive. CDR3 sequence (DNA): TGTGCCAGCAGCTTTTCGGCAGGGGCCTACAATGAGCAGTTCTTC. Translating gives CASSFSAGAYNEQFF.